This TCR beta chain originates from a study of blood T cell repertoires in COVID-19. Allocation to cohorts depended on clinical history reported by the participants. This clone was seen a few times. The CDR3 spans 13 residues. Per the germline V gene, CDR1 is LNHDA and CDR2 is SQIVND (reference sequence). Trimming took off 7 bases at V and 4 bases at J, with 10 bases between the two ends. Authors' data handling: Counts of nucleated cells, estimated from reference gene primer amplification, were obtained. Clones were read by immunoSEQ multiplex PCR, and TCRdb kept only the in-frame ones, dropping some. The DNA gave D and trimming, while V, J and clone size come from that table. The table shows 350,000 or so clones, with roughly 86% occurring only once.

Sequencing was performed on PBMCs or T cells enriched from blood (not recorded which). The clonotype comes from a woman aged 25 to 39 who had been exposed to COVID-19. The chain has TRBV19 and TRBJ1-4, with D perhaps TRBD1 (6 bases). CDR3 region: CASNRADNEKLFF. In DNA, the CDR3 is TGTGCCAGTAACAGGGCCGATAATGAAAAACTGTTTTTT.